These 5 T cell receptor beta chains were sequenced from one sample in a study of blood T cell repertoires in COVID-19. The protocol was immunoSEQ multiplex PCR, while the TCRdb copy is restricted to in-frame clones and leaves out a portion. The table lists about 24,000 clones, about 89% of them singletons, with approximately 28% in the top ten. The material sequenced was peripheral blood. The receptor source for this set is a woman aged 65 to 85 with active COVID-19.

The chain joins TRBV7-3 to TRBJ2-3; a weak D match, TRBD2 (6 bases). Germline CDR1 is SGHTA and CDR2 is FQGTGA. The CDR3 sequence is 16 residues long. Trimming left V 4 bases short and J 6 bases short, with 20 bases between. CDR3 protein: CASSSGVLQIVDTQYF. The CDR3, as DNA: TGTGCCAGCAGCTCGGGGGTTCTTCAAATTGTGGATACGCAGTATTTT.

The chain uses TRBV12-3 or TRBV12-4 and TRBJ2-1, with D perhaps TRBD1 (6 bases). This CDR3 is 13 amino acids long. The germline V and J ends were trimmed by 7 bases and 9 bases, with 16 bases remaining between them. The chain's CDR3 is CASTPSLGGEQFF. CDR3 in DNA: TGTGCCAGCACCCCAAGTCTAGGGGGTGAGCAGTTCTTC.

The chain joins TRBV24-1 to TRBJ2-1, with 7 positions matching TRBD1. From germline, CDR1 is KGHDR and CDR2 SFDVKD. J gave up 6 bases and V 0 bases, and 1 base lay outside the gene matches. There are 14 residues in the CDR3. CDR3 loop: CATSDLNRGNEQFF. The CDR3 DNA reads TGTGCCACCAGTGATTTGAACAGGGGCAATGAGCAGTTCTTC.

The J gene is TRBJ1-6, the V gene TRBV13; 9 bases agree with TRBD1. Looked up from germline, CDR1 is PRHDT and CDR2 is FYEKMQ (reference sequence). V dropped 5 bases and J dropped 6; count of bases not matched to a gene: 11. The CDR3 length is 17 residues. As DNA, the CDR3 is TGTGCCAGCAGCGCCCAGACAGGGGGATTGATTAATTCACCCCTCCACTTT. Residues: CASSAQTGGLINSPLHF.

This chain joins TRBV6-6 and TRBJ2-7; D perhaps matches TRBD2 (6 bases). This CDR3 is built from 14 residues. Germline V gene sequence: CDR1 MNHNY, CDR2 SVGAGI (reference sequence). V dropped 0 bases and J dropped 6 bases, with 12 bases sitting between them. The CDR3 reads CASSYSGTGVEQYF. The CDR3 DNA reads as TGTGCCAGCAGTTACTCGGGCACGGGGGTCGAGCAGTACTTC.